These 4 T cell receptor beta chains were all obtained from the same sample, sequenced in a study of T cell changes during pregnancy in multiple sclerosis. Only in-frame clones appear in the TCRdb table, and some are missing; sequencing was by immunoSEQ multiplex PCR. This table holds some 97,000 clones, around nine tenths found once. The sequencing used peripheral blood, collected in the second trimester of pregnancy. The receptors stem from a female donor with multiple sclerosis, enrolled in a pregnancy study.

V gene TRBV19 combines with J gene TRBJ2-7, with a possible D match to TRBD1 (5 bases). The CDR3 consists of 13 residues. The germline CDR1 and CDR2 sequences are LNHDA and SQIVND (reference sequence). V lost 3 bases, J lost 2 bases, and 8 bases lay in between. The DNA of the CDR3 is TGTGCCAGTAGTATCGACAGCCCCTACGAGCAGTACTTC. Translated, it gives CASSIDSPYEQYF.

The chain couples TRBV18 to TRBJ1-5, with TRBD1 as a possible D gene (5 bases). Germline V lookup: CDR1 KGHSH, CDR2 LQKENI. Trimming removed 3 bases from V and 1 base from J, with 16 bases in between. CDR3 length: 17 residues. The DNA of the CDR3 is TGTGCCAGCTCACCCTATCAGGGTCTGACGAGCAATCAGCCCCAGCATTTT. Its protein is CASSPYQGLTSNQPQHF. The whole variable domain, filled in from reference TRBV18 and TRBJ1-5, reads NAGVMQNPRHLVRRRGQEARLRCSPMKGHSHVYWYRQLPEEGLKFMVYLQKENIIDESGMPKERFSAEFPKEGPSILRIQQVVRGDSAAYFCASSPYQGLTSNQPQHFGDGTRLSIL.

The V gene is TRBV6-5, the J gene TRBJ2-7; a possible D gene is TRBD1 (5 bases). V was clipped by 2 bases and J by 7 bases, with 12 bases between them. The V gene's germline CDR1 is MNHEY and CDR2 SVGAGI. The CDR3 runs to 13 residues. CDR3 residues: CASSYGSPGEQYF. The CDR3 DNA sequence: TGTGCCAGCAGTTACGGTAGCCCAGGGGAGCAGTACTTC.

The rearrangement joins TRBV9 to TRBJ2-1, with D possibly TRBD2 on 6 matching bases. Deletions cut 7 bases from V and 4 bases from J, with 9 bases between. The length of the CDR3 is 12 residues. From germline, CDR1 is SGDLS and CDR2 YYNGEE. CDR3 protein: CASGDLYNEQFF. CDR3 DNA sequence: TGTGCCAGCGGGGACTTGTACAATGAGCAGTTCTTC.